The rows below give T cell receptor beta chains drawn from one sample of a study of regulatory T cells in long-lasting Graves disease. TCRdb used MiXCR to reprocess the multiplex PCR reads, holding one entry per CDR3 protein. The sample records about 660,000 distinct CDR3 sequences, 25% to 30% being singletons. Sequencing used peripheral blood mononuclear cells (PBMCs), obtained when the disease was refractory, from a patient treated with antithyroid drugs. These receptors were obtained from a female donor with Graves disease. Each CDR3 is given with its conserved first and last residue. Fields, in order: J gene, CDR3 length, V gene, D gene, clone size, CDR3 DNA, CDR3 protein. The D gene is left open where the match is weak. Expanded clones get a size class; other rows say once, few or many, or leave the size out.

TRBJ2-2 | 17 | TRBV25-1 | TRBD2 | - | TGTGCCAGCAGTCATAGGACTAGCGGGGTGAACACCGGGGAGCTGTTTTTT | CASSHRTSGVNTGELFF
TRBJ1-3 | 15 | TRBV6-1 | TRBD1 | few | TGTGCCAGCAGCATAAGACAGGGCTCTGGAAACACCATATATTTT | CASSIRQGSGNTIYF
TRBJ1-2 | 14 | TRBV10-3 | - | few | TGTGCCATCAGTGATTCGGGGCGGAACTATGGCTACACCTTC | CAISDSGRNYGYTF
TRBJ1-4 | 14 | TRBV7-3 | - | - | TGTGCCAGCAGCTCGAAGAACCCTAATGAAAAACTGTTTTTT | CASSSKNPNEKLFF
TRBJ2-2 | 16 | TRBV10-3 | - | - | TGTGCCATCAGTGAGTCGATGTCAGGGAGGACCGGGGAGCTGTTTTTT | CAISESMSGRTGELFF
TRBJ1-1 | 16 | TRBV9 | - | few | TGTGCCAGCAGCGTAGACGGGGGCACATTGAACACTGAAGCTTTCTTT | CASSVDGGTLNTEAFF
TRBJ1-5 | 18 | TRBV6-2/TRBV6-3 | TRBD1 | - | TGTGCCAGCAGTACCTTTCCGGGACAGCTCTATAGCAATCAGCCCCAGCATTTT | CASSTFPGQLYSNQPQHF
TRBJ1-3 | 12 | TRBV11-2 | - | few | TGTGCCAGCAGCCCTGACTCGAACACCATATATTTT | CASSPDSNTIYF
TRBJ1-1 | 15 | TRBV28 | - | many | TGTGCCAGCAGTTTGTTCGGGGTTTTGAACACTGAAGCTTTCTTT | CASSLFGVLNTEAFF
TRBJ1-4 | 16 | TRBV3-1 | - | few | TGTGCCAGCAGCCAAGGGACAGAGCCAAATAATGAAAAACTGTTTTTT | CASSQGTEPNNEKLFF
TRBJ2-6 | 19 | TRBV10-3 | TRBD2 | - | TGTGCCATCAGCACCCCTTCAGCGGGGGTGGAGGGTGGGGCCAACGTCCTGACTTTC | CAISTPSAGVEGGANVLTF
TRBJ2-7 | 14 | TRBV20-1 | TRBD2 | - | TGCAGTGCTAGAGATAGCGGGAGTACCTACGAGCAGTACTTC | CSARDSGSTYEQYF
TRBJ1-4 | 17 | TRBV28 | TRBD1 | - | TGTGCCAGCAGTTTTGACAGGGGGCATGCAACTAATGAAAAACTGTTTTTT | CASSFDRGHATNEKLFF
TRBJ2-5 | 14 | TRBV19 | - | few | TGTGCCAGTAAACGGGCAGGCATACAAGAGACCCAGTACTTC | CASKRAGIQETQYF
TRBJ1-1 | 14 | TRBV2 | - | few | TGTGCCAGCACCCAACGGGGGCAGAACACTGAAGCTTTCTTT | CASTQRGQNTEAFF
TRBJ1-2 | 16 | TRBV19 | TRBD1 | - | TGTGCCAGTAGTATGGTTGGGACAGGGAGGGACTATGGCTACACCTTC | CASSMVGTGRDYGYTF